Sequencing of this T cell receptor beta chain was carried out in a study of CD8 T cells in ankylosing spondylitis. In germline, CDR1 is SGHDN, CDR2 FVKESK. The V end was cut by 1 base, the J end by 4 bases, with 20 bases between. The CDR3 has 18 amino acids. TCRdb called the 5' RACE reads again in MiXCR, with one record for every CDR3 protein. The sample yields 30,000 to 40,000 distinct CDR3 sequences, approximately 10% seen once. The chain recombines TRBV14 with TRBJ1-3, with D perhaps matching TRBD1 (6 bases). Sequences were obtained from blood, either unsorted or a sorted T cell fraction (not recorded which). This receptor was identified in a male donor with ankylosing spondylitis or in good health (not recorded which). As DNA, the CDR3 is TGTGCCAGCAGCCAAGTCCGTGGGGGCAAAAGGTTCGGAAACACCATATATTTT. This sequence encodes CASSQVRGGKRFGNTIYF.